These T cell receptor beta chains were read from a single sample in a study of cytomegalovirus exposure and HLA in healthy donors. TCRdb's copy holds only in-frame clones and misses some; the assay was immunoSEQ multiplex PCR. The table records 90,000 to 130,000 clones, 82% of them present only once. Sequencing was carried out using PBMCs. The source is a man aged 25 to 40 in good health and CMV-seropositive. Both conserved end residues are part of each CDR3. Each record gives: J gene, V gene, CDR3 protein.

TRBJ1-1 TRBV28 CASSGRDRVGTEAFF
TRBJ1-1 TRBV7-9 CASSQTGLTEAFF
TRBJ2-7 TRBV2 CASRFNLLVDEQYF
TRBJ1-1 TRBV9 CASSVAGQNTEAFF
TRBJ2-2 TRBV18 CASSPVQTGAGELFF
TRBJ1-1 TRBV28 CASSFSGRAEAFF
TRBJ1-5 TRBV5-5 CASSLGQVSNQPQHF
TRBJ2-2 TRBV29-1 CSVEVRDKTSGRENTGELFF
TRBJ2-7 TRBV29-1 CSVRQGASYEQYF
TRBJ2-3 TRBV6-6 CASSYSAGGASYF
TRBJ2-7 TRBV6-5 CASSYRVQWGSEQYF
TRBJ2-1 TRBV5-1 CASSSGTGGNEQFF
TRBJ1-1 TRBV5-1 CASSVPGNTEAFF
TRBJ1-2 TRBV6-5 CASSSTAIYGYTF
TRBJ1-1 TRBV7-2 CASSFRQGREAFF
TRBJ1-1 TRBV7-3 CASSLTGTGVTEAFF
TRBJ2-2 TRBV19 CASAQGRAGELFF
TRBJ2-3 TRBV4-1 CASSQQGLSTDTQYF
TRBJ1-5 TRBV6-1 CAINSILGNQPQHF
TRBJ1-2 TRBV18 CASSPGQGAYGYTF
TRBJ2-7 TRBV19 CASSPRDRGHEQYF
TRBJ2-6 TRBV30 CAWSVKGASGANVLTF
TRBJ1-1 TRBV19 CASSIGQGRTNTEAFF
TRBJ2-5 TRBV9 CASSLNSGIQETQYF
TRBJ2-1 TRBV7-2 CASSLDSGGYNEQFF
TRBJ2-3 TRBV27 CASSLGGARWDTQYF
TRBJ2-1 TRBV11-3 CASSFSSDEQFF
TRBJ1-6 TRBV11-2 CASSVGKLGRNSPLHF
TRBJ1-3 TRBV28 CASSFGERNTIYF
TRBJ2-3 TRBV21-1 CASSQKLQAGGLTPSGTDTQYF
TRBJ2-3 TRBV4-1 CASSHRSLADTQYF
TRBJ2-3 TRBV2 CASRRSGGGTDTQYF
TRBJ1-2 TRBV5-1 CASAAQGYYGYTF
TRBJ2-7 TRBV10-2 CATRYSYEQYF
TRBJ2-1 TRBV29-1 CSAPDRVNEQFF
TRBJ1-4 TRBV18 CASSRPGEKLFF
TRBJ2-2 TRBV5-1 CASSLVTSTIRTGELFF
TRBJ1-4 TRBV18 CASSKNGPGTNEKLFF
TRBJ1-2 TRBV28 CASSLGSETYGYTF
TRBJ1-5 TRBV14 CASSQGSYSNQPQHF
TRBJ1-1 TRBV10-3 CAIRRQGAGNTEAFF
TRBJ1-1 TRBV25-1 CASSVWDSMNTEAFF